A single sample gave rise to the 8 T cell receptor beta chains below, sequenced in a study of post-analysis software for immune sequencing data. General study findings and limits: Five or six TRBV segments were more frequent in patients than controls; TRBV5-6, TRBV5-1 and TRBV20-1 belonged to this group.

For these receptors, no antigen is known. Unique molecular identifiers featured in each of the TCR beta cDNA libraries. TCRdb independently ran MiXCR on the PCR reads; one entry per CDR3 protein. The sample yields about 810,000 distinct CDR3 sequences, roughly 50% seen once. The sequenced sample was blood. The receptors stem from a girl aged 10 to 17 with multiple sclerosis.

The chain uses TRBV28 and TRBJ2-7, with no clear D. The germline gives CDR1 MDHEN, CDR2 SYDVKM. Trimming took off 7 bases at V and 0 bases at J, with 16 bases between the two ends. CDR3 length: 15 residues. The CDR3 DNA sequence: TGTGCCAGCAAAGGTGGTAAAGACATCTCCTACGAGCAGTACTTC. It specifies CASKGGKDISYEQYF.

This clonotype was picked up a small number of times. The DNA for the CDR3 is TGCAGCGTTGAGGGGGCCATCCACAACTCCTACAATGAGCAGTTCTTC. Encoded protein: CSVEGAIHNSYNEQFF. This chain links TRBV29-1 with TRBJ2-1, with D possibly being TRBD1 (6 bases). CDR3 length: 16 residues. The V and J ends lost 3 bases and 0 bases respectively, with 15 bases between them. Germline V lookup: CDR1 SQVTM, CDR2 ANQGSEA.

The chain links TRBV12-3 or TRBV12-4 to TRBJ2-1; 9 bases line up with TRBD2. This CDR3 has 18 residues. J gave up 5 bases and V 2 bases, and 13 bases lay outside the gene matches. The CDR3 sequence: CASSLNNSGRELNNEQFF. CDR3 in DNA: TGTGCCAGCAGTTTAAATAATAGCGGGAGAGAGCTAAACAATGAGCAGTTCTTC.

The V gene is TRBV20-1, the J gene TRBJ2-3, with TRBD1 matching over 8 bases. The CDR3 consists of 13 residues. Per germline, CDR1 DFQATT and CDR2 SNEGSKA (reference sequence). J lost 5 bases, V lost 5 bases, and 6 bases had no gene match. The DNA of the CDR3 is TGCAGTGCTTTCCAGGGGGCTGGAGATACGCAGTATTTT. Translation: CSAFQGAGDTQYF.

This clonotype was seen many times. The rearrangement joins TRBV7-9 to TRBJ1-2, with D uncertain. This CDR3 spans 13 amino acids. V shed 5 bases and J shed 0 bases, with 7 bases lying between them. Germline CDR1 reads SEHNR; CDR2 reads FQNEAQ (reference sequence). The CDR3 sequence: CASSLTPNYGYTF. The CDR3 nucleotides read TGTGCCAGCAGCCTAACCCCTAACTATGGCTACACCTTC.

This clonotype was detected a few times. The chain employs TRBV5-1 and TRBJ2-3; tentatively, D is TRBD1 or TRBD2 (5 bases each). V gave up 5 bases and J gave up 2 bases, with 15 bases separating them. The CDR3 loop spans 15 amino acids. Per germline, CDR1 SGHRS and CDR2 YFSETQ. Written as DNA, the CDR3 is TGCGCCAGCAGTACAAACCCGGGACCCACAGATACGCAGTATTTT. Translated, it gives CASSTNPGPTDTQYF.

The rearrangement uses TRBV12-3 or TRBV12-4 and TRBJ1-1, with a weak D call TRBD1 (5 bases). CDR3 length: 12 amino acids. V lost 5 bases and J lost 13, with 17 bases in between. The CDR3 DNA sequence: TGTGCCAGCAGTCCGGTTAGCGCAGGGCTTTTCTTT. It yields the protein CASSPVSAGLFF.

V gene TRBV28 combines with J gene TRBJ2-5; D is possibly TRBD1 or TRBD2 (5 bases each). The V and J ends lost 3 bases and 5 bases respectively, with 16 bases between them. CDR3 length equals 15 residues. Germline lookup yields CDR1 MDHEN and CDR2 SYDVKM. CDR3 amino acids: CASSFSGRGAETQYF. CDR3 coding DNA: TGTGCCAGCAGTTTTTCGGGACGGGGAGCGGAGACCCAGTACTTC.